The 25 T cell receptor beta chains reported below all come from one sample, sequenced in a study of T cell changes during pregnancy in multiple sclerosis (dated by TCRdb to between 2019 and 2020). Library creation used the immunoSEQ multiplex PCR assay. TCRdb's version of the immuneACCESS table is confined to in-frame rearrangements and falls short of the full clone set. An unresolved V gene accounts for under half of the shortfall where checked; the remainder is of unknown origin. Across this sample there are under 50,000 clones, with roughly 88% seen only once. 1.3% to 1.5% of the sample is in the top ten clones. The material sequenced was peripheral blood, taken in the first trimester of pregnancy. Receptors were obtained from a female donor in good health, enrolled as a control in a pregnancy study.

The chain uses TRBV6-5 and TRBJ2-2; 7 nucleotides line up with TRBD1. The germline V gene has CDR1 MNHEY and CDR2 SVGAGI. CDR3 length: 14 amino acids. The V gene end was trimmed by 0 bases and the J gene end by 5 bases; junction bases not matched to a gene: 0. CDR3 nucleotide sequence: TGTGCCAGCAGTTACTCGACAGGGACCGGGGAGCTGTTTTTT. Translation gives CASSYSTGTGELFF.

The J gene is TRBJ2-6, the V gene TRBV7-9; D might be TRBD2 (5 bases). The CDR3 is made up of 15 amino acids. The V gene lost 8 bases and the J gene lost 2 bases, with 13 bases spanning the gap. CDR1 and CDR2 (germline): SEHNR, FQNEAQ (reference sequence). The CDR3 nucleotides read TGTGCCAGCCCCTTCGGGATAACTGGGGCCAACGTCCTGACTTTC. Protein: CASPFGITGANVLTF.

The V call is TRBV11-1, the J call TRBJ2-7, with 13 bases identical to TRBD2. The J segment lost 0 bases and the V segment lost 5 bases, leaving 10 bases of the junction unmatched. The V gene's germline CDR1 is SGHAT and CDR2 FQDESV (reference sequence). There are 18 residues in the CDR3. CDR3 loop: CASSRLAGGMTGSYEQYF. CDR3 sequence (DNA): TGTGCCAGCAGCAGACTAGCGGGGGGCATGACAGGCTCCTACGAGCAGTACTTC.

The V call is TRBV28, the J call TRBJ2-1; 9 positions match TRBD2. V lost 3 bases to trimming and J lost 9 bases; unmatched junction nucleotides: 6. CDR3 length: 14 residues. Germline V CDR1 and CDR2: MDHEN, SYDVKM. The CDR3 loop reads CASSLSSGSTEQFF. The CDR3 DNA sequence: TGTGCCAGCAGTTTGAGTAGCGGGAGTACTGAGCAGTTCTTC. Using reference TRBV28 and TRBJ2-1 for the parts outside the CDR3, the full variable domain is DVKVTQSSRYLVKRTGEKVFLECVQDMDHENMFWYRQDPGLGLRLIYFSYDVKMKEKGDIPEGYSVSREKKERFSLILESASTNQTSMYLCASSLSSGSTEQFFGPGTRLTVL.

This clone came up a few times. The chain links TRBV6-4 to TRBJ2-7; a possible D gene is TRBD2 (6 bases). CDR3 length: 16 amino acids. V lost 5 bases and J 0 bases, leaving 17 bases between the germline ends. The germline V gene has CDR1 MRHNA and CDR2 SNTAGT. The CDR3 DNA reads TGTGCCAGCAGTCGGAGGGGCCGGGGCGCCTCCTACGAGCAGTACTTC. Translation gives CASSRRGRGASYEQYF.

This clone was seen a handful of times. V is TRBV19 and J is TRBJ1-2; TRBD1 matches at 7 bases. CDR3 length equals 14 residues. The germline gives CDR1 LNHDA, CDR2 SQIVND (reference sequence). V lost 5 bases and J lost 3; bases outside the gene matches: 6. The CDR3 loop reads CASSPRQGHYGYTF. The CDR3 DNA follows: TGTGCCAGTAGTCCCCGACAGGGCCACTATGGCTACACCTTC. The full variable domain, rest sourced from reference TRBV19 and TRBJ1-2, is DGGITQSPKYLFRKEGQNVTLSCEQNLNHDAMYWYRQDPGQGLRLIYYSQIVNDFQKGDIAEGYSVSREKKESFPLTVTSAQKNPTAFYLCASSPRQGHYGYTFGSGTRLTVV.

The V and J genes are TRBV28 and TRBJ2-7; 8 bases align to TRBD2. This CDR3 region has 15 residues. V shed 2 bases and J 1 base; nucleotides not matched to a gene: 4. Germline CDR1 reads MDHEN; CDR2 reads SYDVKM. CDR3 region: CASSLRRLASYEQYF. CDR3 sequence (DNA): TGTGCCAGCAGTTTAAGGCGACTAGCGTCCTACGAGCAGTACTTC.

This clone was recorded a few times. This CDR3 is CASSPYLNTEAFF. The DNA of the CDR3 is TGTGCCAGCAGCCCCTACTTGAACACTGAAGCTTTCTTT. V and J are TRBV7-3 and TRBJ1-1; no reliable D call. The CDR3 runs to 13 residues. V was trimmed by 5 bases and J by 0 bases, leaving 7 bases between them. In germline, CDR1 is SGHTA, CDR2 FQGTGA.

The rearrangement uses TRBV6-6 and TRBJ1-5; D uncertain. V lost 6 bases to trimming and J lost 4 bases, with 13 bases between them. Germline V gives CDR1 MNHNY, CDR2 SVGAGI (reference sequence). This CDR3 spans 14 amino acids. In DNA, the CDR3 is TGTGCCAGCAGACTCGGTCCTTCGAATCAGCCCCAGCATTTT. Its protein product is CASRLGPSNQPQHF.

The J gene is TRBJ2-6, the V gene TRBV15; 9 positions match TRBD2. This CDR3 has 20 residues. After removal of 3 bases from V and 3 bases from J, the junction contained 15 bases not matched to a gene. Germline CDR1 is LNHNV and CDR2 is YYDKDF (reference sequence). CDR3 DNA sequence: TGTGCCACCAGCAGGGCTACTATAGCGGGAGTTGTAGTTGGGGCCAACGTCCTGACTTTC. This encodes CATSRATIAGVVVGANVLTF.

The V and J genes are TRBV5-1 and TRBJ1-2; the match to TRBD1 covers 10 bases. Germline V lookup: CDR1 SGHRS, CDR2 YFSETQ. With V trimmed by 5 bases and J by 6 bases, 10 bases remained unmatched. This CDR3 comprises 15 residues. CDR3 in amino acids: CASRMTGGDGDGYTF. In nucleotides, the CDR3 is TGCGCCAGCAGGATGACAGGGGGCGACGGGGATGGCTACACCTTC.

The chain links TRBV28 to TRBJ2-3, with 11 positions matching TRBD2. CDR3 length equals 14 residues. Germline CDR1 is MDHEN and CDR2 is SYDVKM. J gave up 3 bases and V 11 bases, and 7 bases lay outside the gene matches. The CDR3 nucleotides read TGTGCCTATTCGACTAGCGGGATTACAGATACGCAGTATTTT. Translating gives CAYSTSGITDTQYF.

The J gene is TRBJ2-1, the V gene TRBV30; tentatively, D is TRBD2 (6 bases). V lost 4 bases and J 0 bases, leaving 10 bases between the germline ends. This CDR3 is built from 14 residues. The V gene's germline CDR1 is GTSNPN and CDR2 SVGIG (reference sequence). CDR3 nucleotides: TGTGCCTGGAAATACGGGAGCTCCTACAATGAGCAGTTCTTC. Its protein is CAWKYGSSYNEQFF.

This clone was detected only once. CDR3 sequence reads: CASRIDRNQETQYF. The CDR3 DNA is TGTGCCAGTAGGATCGACAGAAACCAAGAGACCCAGTACTTC. The V gene is TRBV19, the J gene TRBJ2-5; D may be TRBD1 (5 bases). The CDR3 has 14 amino acids. Looked up from germline, CDR1 is LNHDA and CDR2 is SQIVND (reference sequence). The V and J ends lost 6 bases and 0 bases respectively, with 11 bases between them.

The chain is built from TRBV7-9 and TRBJ1-2; D might be TRBD1 (6 bases). V lost 0 bases and J lost 4, with 15 bases in between. The CDR3 loop spans 16 amino acids. CDR1 is SEHNR and CDR2 is FQNEAQ in the germline V gene (reference sequence). The CDR3, as DNA: TGTGCCAGCAGCTTAGCCCCCACAGGGACCACCTATGGCTACACCTTC. It encodes CASSLAPTGTTYGYTF.

The chain employs TRBV7-9 and TRBJ1-5; TRBD1 matches at 8 bases. With 4 bases clipped from V and 2 bases from J, the junction kept 4 bases outside the gene matches. Germline V gives CDR1 SEHNR, CDR2 FQNEAQ (reference sequence). The CDR3 has 15 amino acids. CDR3 nucleotide sequence: TGTGCCAGCAGCTACGACAGGGGAGGCAATCAGCCCCAGCATTTT. Encoded protein: CASSYDRGGNQPQHF.

V and J are TRBV5-1 and TRBJ1-4, with TRBD1 identical over 9 bases. The CDR3 length is 14 residues. V was clipped by 2 bases and J by 8 bases; unmatched bases: 4. Germline V gene lookup returns CDR1 SGHRS and CDR2 YFSETQ. The CDR3 loop is CASSLGQGQEKLFF. CDR3 coding DNA: TGCGCCAGCAGCTTAGGACAGGGGCAAGAAAAACTGTTTTTT.

The rearrangement links TRBV18 to TRBJ1-5; 9 bases agree with TRBD1. The germline CDR1 and CDR2 sequences are KGHSH and LQKENI. V shed 5 bases, J shed 6 bases, and the junction held 8 bases outside the gene matches. The CDR3 is 15 residues long. The CDR3 loop is CASSDTGQGSQPQHF. The CDR3 bases are TGTGCCAGCTCAGATACGGGACAGGGTTCTCAGCCCCAGCATTTT.

The chain carries TRBV18 and TRBJ2-5; 7 bases line up with TRBD1. The CDR3 spans 11 residues. J lost 4 bases, V lost 8 bases, and 1 base had no gene match. Germline-derived CDR1 and CDR2 are KGHSH and LQKENI. CDR3 nucleotides: TGTGCCAGCAGGGACAGAGAGACCCAGTACTTC. It specifies CASRDRETQYF. Variable domain in full (rest from reference TRBV18 and TRBJ2-5): NAGVMQNPRHLVRRRGQEARLRCSPMKGHSHVYWYRQLPEEGLKFMVYLQKENIIDESGMPKERFSAEFPKEGPSILRIQQVVRGDSAAYFCASRDRETQYFGPGTRLLVL.

The chain recombines TRBV28 with TRBJ2-7; TRBD1 aligns across 7 bases. Losses at the gene ends were 4 bases for V and 1 base for J; bases not matched to a gene: 7. Germline CDR1 MDHEN, CDR2 SYDVKM. The CDR3 length is 15 residues. The CDR3 nucleotides read TGTGCCAGCAGTTCGGGCCGGACAGGATCCTACGAGCAGTACTTC. It yields the protein CASSSGRTGSYEQYF.

CDR3 sequence: CASNLFYEQYF. CDR3 nucleotides: TGTGCCAGCAACCTATTCTACGAGCAGTACTTC. This chain joins TRBV4-2 and TRBJ2-7, with D hard to call. The CDR3 sequence is 11 residues long. The V gene lost 7 bases and the J gene lost 3 bases, with 7 bases spanning the gap. The germline CDR1 and CDR2 sequences are LGHNA and YNFKEQ.

The count of this clone is one. The rearrangement links TRBV29-1 to TRBJ1-1; 7 nucleotides line up with TRBD1. The V gene end was trimmed by 2 bases and the J gene end by 4 bases; junction bases not matched to a gene: 7. The CDR3 is 14 residues long. The V gene's germline CDR1 is SQVTM and CDR2 ANQGSEA. CDR3 bases: TGCAGCGTTGAATGTAAGGAGGGGGCCACTGAAGCTTTCTTT. Translating it yields CSVECKEGATEAFF. The variable domain in full, completed from reference TRBV29-1 and TRBJ1-1, reads SAVISQKPSRDICQRGTSLTIQCQVDSQVTMMFWYRQQPGQSLTLIATANQGSEATYESGFVIDKFPISRPNLTFSTLTVSNMSPEDSSIYLCSVECKEGATEAFFGQGTRLTVV.

The chain combines TRBV4-1 with TRBJ2-1; TRBD2 aligns across 8 bases. Trimming took 0 bases from V and 8 from J; bases not matched to a gene: 18. This CDR3 comprises 19 residues. CDR1 and CDR2 (germline): MGHRA, YSYEKL. The CDR3 spells CASSQEYSGLAGRGHEQFF. Written as DNA, the CDR3 is TGCGCCAGCAGCCAAGAATACAGTGGACTAGCTGGAAGGGGCCATGAGCAGTTCTTC.

A single count supports this clone. The genes are TRBV5-6 and TRBJ2-5, with 8 positions matching TRBD1. Losses at the gene ends were 0 bases for V and 5 bases for J; bases not matched to a gene: 9. The CDR3 runs 16 residues. Germline V CDR1 and CDR2: SGHDT, YYEEEE. The CDR3 DNA reads as TGTGCCAGCAGCTTGGGCCCAGGGGGCGCGGTTGAGACCCAGTACTTC. It yields the protein CASSLGPGGAVETQYF. The variable domain in full, with the rest retrieved from reference TRBV5-6 and TRBJ2-5, is DAGVTQSPTHLIKTRGQQVTLRCSPKSGHDTVSWYQQALGQGPQFIFQYYEEEERQRGNFPDRFSGHQFPNYSSELNVNALLLGDSALYLCASSLGPGGAVETQYFGPGTRLLVL.

This chain connects TRBV5-4 to TRBJ2-5; D is possibly TRBD1 (6 bases). The CDR3 sequence is 15 residues long. V lost 3 bases to trimming and J lost 5 bases, with 17 bases between them. CDR1 and CDR2 (germline): SGHNT, YYREEE (reference sequence). In nucleotides, the CDR3 is TGTGCCAGCAGCTGGCTGCCCGGACAGCTGGAGACCCAGTACTTC. It translates to CASSWLPGQLETQYF.